This TCR beta chain was retrieved from a study of shared clonotypes between healthy human individuals. Terminally differentiated effector memory CD45RA+ cells were excluded by CCR7 positive selection of CD45RO-negative cells. V was cut by 0 bases and J by 2 bases, with 23 bases left in between. CDR1 and CDR2 (germline): MNHNS, SASEGT. The CDR3 runs 20 residues. TCRdb keeps only in-frame clones here, not all; method: immunoSEQ multiplex PCR. The sample records 1.5 million to 2.5 million clones, approximately 94% being singletons. This TCR was recovered from a man younger than 35 in good health. The sequencing input was naive CD8+ T cells sorted from blood. The chain employs TRBV6-1 and TRBJ2-1; either TRBD1 or TRBD2 may supply D (6 bases each). In nucleotides, the CDR3 is TGTGCCAGCAGTGAAGCAACGGGGGCCACCACGCTACGGGCCTACAATGAGCAGTTCTTC. It encodes CASSEATGATTLRAYNEQFF.